The sequence of this T cell receptor (beta chain) was determined in a study of regulatory T cells in long-lasting Graves disease. Comment on this clonotype: What it binds is unknown.

V lost 2 bases and J lost 0, with 29 bases in between. The CDR3 spans 22 residues. CDR1 MNHNS and CDR2 SASEGT come from the germline V gene. Study results and caveats: Persistent disease was associated with favored TRBV28 usage and with favored use of TRBJ1-2 and TRBJ2-5.

Library construction for TCR beta used iRepertoire HTBI primers and Arm-PCR of CDR3 regions. Original methodology: Some 57 TRBV and 13 to 15 TRBJ segments were identified across samples. TCRdb reprocessed the multiplex PCR reads with MiXCR, giving one entry per CDR3 protein. The V and J calls and clone size come from TCRdb's table, not from the authors' own analysis. The profile covers around 460,000 distinct CDR3 sequences, with around a fifth appearing a single time and around 13% taken by the ten largest. Time point in this sample: persistent/refractory GD, antithyroid drugs over 5 years with positive TRAb. With RNA extracted from PBMCs as input, the TCR library was made. Peripheral blood, at 8 to 9.5 milliliters, went into EDTA tubes.

The sequencing used peripheral blood mononuclear cells (PBMCs), collected when the disease was refractory, from a patient treated with antithyroid drugs. The rearrangement uses TRBV6-1 and TRBJ1-5; D unresolved. The source of this sequence is a female donor with Graves disease. As DNA, the CDR3 is TGTGCCAGCAGTGAAAAGGAGGGCCGTGGATACAATATTCCTATTAGCAATCAGCCCCAGCATTTT. Its protein product is CASSEKEGRGYNIPISNQPQHF.